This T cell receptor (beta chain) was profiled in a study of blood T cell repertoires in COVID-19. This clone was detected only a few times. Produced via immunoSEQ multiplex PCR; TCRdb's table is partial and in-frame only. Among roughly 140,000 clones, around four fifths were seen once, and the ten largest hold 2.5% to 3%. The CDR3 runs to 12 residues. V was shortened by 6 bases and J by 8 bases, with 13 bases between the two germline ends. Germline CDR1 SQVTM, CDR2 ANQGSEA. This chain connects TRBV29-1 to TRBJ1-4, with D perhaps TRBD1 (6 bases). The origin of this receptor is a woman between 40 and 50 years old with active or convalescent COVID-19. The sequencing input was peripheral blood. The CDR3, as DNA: TGCAGCGTCGAGACAGGTCGGGAAAAACTGTTTTTT. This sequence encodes CSVETGREKLFF.